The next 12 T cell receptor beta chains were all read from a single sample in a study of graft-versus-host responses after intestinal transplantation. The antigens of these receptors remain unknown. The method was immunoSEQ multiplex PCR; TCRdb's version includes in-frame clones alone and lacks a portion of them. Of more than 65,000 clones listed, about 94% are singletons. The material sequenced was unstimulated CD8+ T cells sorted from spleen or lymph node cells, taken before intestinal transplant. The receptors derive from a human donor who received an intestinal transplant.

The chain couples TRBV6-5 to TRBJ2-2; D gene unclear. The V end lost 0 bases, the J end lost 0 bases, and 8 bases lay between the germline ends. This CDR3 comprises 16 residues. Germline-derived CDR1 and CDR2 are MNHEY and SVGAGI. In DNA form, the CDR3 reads TGTGCCAGCAGTTACTCCACCAGCGCGAACACCGGGGAGCTGTTTTTT. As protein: CASSYSTSANTGELFF.

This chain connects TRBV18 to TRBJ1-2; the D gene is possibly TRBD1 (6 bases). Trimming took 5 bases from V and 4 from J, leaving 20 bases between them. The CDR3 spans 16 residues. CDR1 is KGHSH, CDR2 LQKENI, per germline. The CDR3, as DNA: TGTGCCAGCTCAAATTGGGACAAGGCAGGTGGCTATGGCTACACCTTC. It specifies CASSNWDKAGGYGYTF. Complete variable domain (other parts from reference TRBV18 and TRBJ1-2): NAGVMQNPRHLVRRRGQEARLRCSPMKGHSHVYWYRQLPEEGLKFMVYLQKENIIDESGMPKERFSAEFPKEGPSILRIQQVVRGDSAAYFCASSNWDKAGGYGYTFGSGTRLTVV.

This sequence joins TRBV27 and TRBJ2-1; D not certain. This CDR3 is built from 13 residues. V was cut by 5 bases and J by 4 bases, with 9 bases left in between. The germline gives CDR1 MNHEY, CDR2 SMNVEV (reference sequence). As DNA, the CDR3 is TGTGCCAGCAGTCAAAGCAGATACAATGAGCAGTTCTTC. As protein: CASSQSRYNEQFF.

In DNA, the CDR3 is TGTGCCAGTAGTATAGTTCGTCTGGCAGGGGCATTGGCGCTCTCCTACAATGAGCAGTTCTTC. It encodes CASSIVRLAGALALSYNEQFF. The V gene is TRBV19, the J gene TRBJ2-1, with D perhaps TRBD1 (6 bases). Trimming cost V 1 base and J 0 bases, with 25 bases left between them. CDR3 length: 21 residues. Germline V lookup: CDR1 LNHDA, CDR2 SQIVND (reference sequence).

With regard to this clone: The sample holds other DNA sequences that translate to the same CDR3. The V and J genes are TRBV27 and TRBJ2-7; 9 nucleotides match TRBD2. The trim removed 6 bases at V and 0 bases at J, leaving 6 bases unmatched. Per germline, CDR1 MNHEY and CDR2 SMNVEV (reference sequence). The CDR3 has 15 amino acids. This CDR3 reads CASSPPTSGSYEQYF. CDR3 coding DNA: TGTGCCAGCAGCCCCCCGACTAGCGGCTCCTACGAGCAGTACTTC.

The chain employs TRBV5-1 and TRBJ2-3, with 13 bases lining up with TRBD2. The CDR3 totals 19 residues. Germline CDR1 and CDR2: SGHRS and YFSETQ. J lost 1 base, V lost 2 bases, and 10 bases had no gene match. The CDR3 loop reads CASSFRVTSGRLRTDTQYF. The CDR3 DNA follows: TGCGCCAGCAGCTTCAGGGTGACTAGCGGGAGGCTTCGCACAGATACGCAGTATTTT.

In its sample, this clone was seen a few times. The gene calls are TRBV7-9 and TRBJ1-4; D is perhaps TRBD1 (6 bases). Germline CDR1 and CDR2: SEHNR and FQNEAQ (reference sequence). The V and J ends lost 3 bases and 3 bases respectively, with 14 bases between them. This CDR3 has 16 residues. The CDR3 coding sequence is TGTGCCAGCAGCTTGCAGGTACAGGGTGCTAATGAAAAACTGTTTTTT. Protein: CASSLQVQGANEKLFF.

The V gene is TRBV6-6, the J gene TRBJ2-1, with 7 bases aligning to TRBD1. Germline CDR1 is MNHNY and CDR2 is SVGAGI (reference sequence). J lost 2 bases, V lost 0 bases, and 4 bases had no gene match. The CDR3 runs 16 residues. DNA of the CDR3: TGTGCCAGCAGTTACTCTAGGGGGCAAACCTACAATGAGCAGTTCTTC. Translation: CASSYSRGQTYNEQFF.

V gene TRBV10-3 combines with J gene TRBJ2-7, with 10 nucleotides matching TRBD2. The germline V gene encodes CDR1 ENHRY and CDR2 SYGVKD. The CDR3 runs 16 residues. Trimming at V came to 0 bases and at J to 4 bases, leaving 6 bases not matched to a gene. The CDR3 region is CAISESGASGGYEQYF. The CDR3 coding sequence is TGTGCCATCAGTGAGTCGGGGGCTAGCGGGGGTTACGAGCAGTACTTC.

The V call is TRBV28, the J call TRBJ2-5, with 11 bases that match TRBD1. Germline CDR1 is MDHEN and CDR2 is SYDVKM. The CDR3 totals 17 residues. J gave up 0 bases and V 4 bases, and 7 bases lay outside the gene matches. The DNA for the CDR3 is TGTGCCAGCAGTTCGCCCCGGGACAGGGGGTACCAAGAGACCCAGTACTTC. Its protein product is CASSSPRDRGYQETQYF.

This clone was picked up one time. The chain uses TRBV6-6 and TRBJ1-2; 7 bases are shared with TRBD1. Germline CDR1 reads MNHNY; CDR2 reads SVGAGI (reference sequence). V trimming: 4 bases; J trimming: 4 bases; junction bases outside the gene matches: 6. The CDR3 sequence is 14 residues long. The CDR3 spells CASSSRGIFYGYTF. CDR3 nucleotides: TGTGCCAGCAGTTCCAGGGGGATCTTCTATGGCTACACCTTC.

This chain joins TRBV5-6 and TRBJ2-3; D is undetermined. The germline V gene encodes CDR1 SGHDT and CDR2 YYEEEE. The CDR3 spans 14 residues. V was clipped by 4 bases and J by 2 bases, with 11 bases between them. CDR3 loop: CASSITDSTDTQYF. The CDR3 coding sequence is TGTGCCAGCAGCATAACCGACTCCACAGATACGCAGTATTTT.